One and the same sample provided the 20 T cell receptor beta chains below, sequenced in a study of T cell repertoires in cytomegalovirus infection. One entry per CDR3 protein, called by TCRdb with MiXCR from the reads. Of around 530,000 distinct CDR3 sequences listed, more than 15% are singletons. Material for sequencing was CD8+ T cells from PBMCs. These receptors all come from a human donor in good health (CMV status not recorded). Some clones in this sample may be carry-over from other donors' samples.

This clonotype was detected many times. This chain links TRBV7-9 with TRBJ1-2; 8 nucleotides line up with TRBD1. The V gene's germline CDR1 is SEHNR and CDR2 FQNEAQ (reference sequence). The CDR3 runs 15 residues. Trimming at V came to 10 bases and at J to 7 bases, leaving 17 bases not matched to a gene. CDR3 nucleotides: TGTGCCATTGCTCCTCGGACAGGGATAAGTCGTGGCTACACCTTC. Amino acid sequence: CAIAPRTGISRGYTF.

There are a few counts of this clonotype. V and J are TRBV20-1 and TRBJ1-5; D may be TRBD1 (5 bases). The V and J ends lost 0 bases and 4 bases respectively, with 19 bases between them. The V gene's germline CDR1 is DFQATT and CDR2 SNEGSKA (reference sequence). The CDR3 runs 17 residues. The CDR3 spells CSARDGGGEWGNQPQHF. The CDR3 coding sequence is TGCAGTGCTAGAGATGGGGGGGGGGAATGGGGAAATCAGCCCCAGCATTTT.

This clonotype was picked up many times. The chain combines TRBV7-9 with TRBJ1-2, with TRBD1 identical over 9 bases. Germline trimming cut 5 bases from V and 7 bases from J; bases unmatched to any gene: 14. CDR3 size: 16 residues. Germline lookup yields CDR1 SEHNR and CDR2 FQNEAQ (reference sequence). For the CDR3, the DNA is TGTGCCAGCAGCACTACGGCCGGGACAGGGTTACGTGGCTACACCTTC. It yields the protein CASSTTAGTGLRGYTF.

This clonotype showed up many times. The DNA for the CDR3 is TGTGCCAGCAGCTTAGCTGTACGGCCTGGGGAACAGACCCAGTACTTC. Its translation: CASSLAVRPGEQTQYF. The chain uses TRBV11-2 and TRBJ2-5, with D unclear. The CDR3 consists of 16 residues. CDR1 and CDR2 from the germline V gene are SGHAT and FQNNGV. Trimming removed 1 base from V and 6 bases from J, with 18 bases in between.

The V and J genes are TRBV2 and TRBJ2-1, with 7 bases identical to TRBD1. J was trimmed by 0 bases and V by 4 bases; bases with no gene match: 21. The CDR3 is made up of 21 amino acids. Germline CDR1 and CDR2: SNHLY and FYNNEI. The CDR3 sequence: CASSAHRGPRSGTDSYNEQFF. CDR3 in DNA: TGTGCCAGCAGTGCCCACAGGGGCCCCAGATCCGGTACCGACTCCTACAATGAGCAGTTCTTC.

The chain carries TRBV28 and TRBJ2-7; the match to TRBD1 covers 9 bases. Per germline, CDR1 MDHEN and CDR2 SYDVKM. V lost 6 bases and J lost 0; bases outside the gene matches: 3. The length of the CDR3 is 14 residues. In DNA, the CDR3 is TGTGCCAGCAGGGGGACAGGGAGCTCCTACGAGCAGTACTTC. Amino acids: CASRGTGSSYEQYF.

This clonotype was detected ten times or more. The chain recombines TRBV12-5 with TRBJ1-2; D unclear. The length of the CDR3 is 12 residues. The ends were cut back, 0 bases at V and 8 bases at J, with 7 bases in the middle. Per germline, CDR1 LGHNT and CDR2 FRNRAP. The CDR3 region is CASGLVGRGYTF. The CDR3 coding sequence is TGTGCTAGTGGTTTGGTTGGTAGGGGCTACACCTTC.

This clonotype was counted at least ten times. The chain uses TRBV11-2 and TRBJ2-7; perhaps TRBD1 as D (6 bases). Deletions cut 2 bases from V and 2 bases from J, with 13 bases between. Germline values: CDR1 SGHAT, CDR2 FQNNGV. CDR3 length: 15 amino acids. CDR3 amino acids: CASSLSMDRAYEQYF. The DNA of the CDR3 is TGTGCCAGCAGCTTATCCATGGACAGAGCCTACGAGCAGTACTTC.

The CDR3 loop is CASTRRGWSVKQYF. CDR3 nucleotides: TGTGCCAGCACCCGGAGGGGGTGGTCTGTCAAGCAGTACTTC. The V call is TRBV5-5, the J call TRBJ2-7, with D perhaps assigned TRBD1 or TRBD2 (6 bases each). The CDR3 is 14 residues long. The ends were cut back, 6 bases at V and 8 bases at J, with 21 bases in the middle. Germline V gene data show CDR1 as SGHKS and CDR2 as YYEKEE (reference sequence).

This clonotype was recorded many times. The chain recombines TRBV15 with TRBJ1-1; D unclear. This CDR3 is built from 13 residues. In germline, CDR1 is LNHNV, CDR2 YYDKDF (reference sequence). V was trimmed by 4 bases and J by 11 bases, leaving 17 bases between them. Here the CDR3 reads CATSISRSIEAFF. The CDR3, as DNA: TGTGCCACCAGCATATCCAGGAGTATTGAGGCTTTCTTT.

CDR3 in DNA: TGCGCCAGCAGCCCGCACGGGGACCCTTACGAGCAGTACTTC. Encoded protein: CASSPHGDPYEQYF. This chain links TRBV4-1 with TRBJ2-7; the D call may be TRBD1 or TRBD2 (5 bases each). Germline lookup yields CDR1 MGHRA and CDR2 YSYEKL. V lost 4 bases and J 4 bases, leaving 14 bases between the germline ends. This CDR3 is 14 amino acids long.

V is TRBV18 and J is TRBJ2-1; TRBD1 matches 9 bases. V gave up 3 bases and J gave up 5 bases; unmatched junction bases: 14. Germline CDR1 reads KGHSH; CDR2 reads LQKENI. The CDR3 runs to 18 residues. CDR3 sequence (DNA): TGTGCCAGCTCACCGACAGCCACCGGGACAGGGACCCACAATGAGCAGTTCTTC. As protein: CASSPTATGTGTHNEQFF.

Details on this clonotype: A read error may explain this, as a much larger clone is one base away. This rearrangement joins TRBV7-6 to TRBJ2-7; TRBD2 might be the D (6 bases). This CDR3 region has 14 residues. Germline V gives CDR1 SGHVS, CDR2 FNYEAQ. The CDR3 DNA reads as TGTGGCAGCAGCCCGGGGGTTGGGCCCTACGAGCAGTACTTC. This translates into CGSSPGVGPYEQYF.

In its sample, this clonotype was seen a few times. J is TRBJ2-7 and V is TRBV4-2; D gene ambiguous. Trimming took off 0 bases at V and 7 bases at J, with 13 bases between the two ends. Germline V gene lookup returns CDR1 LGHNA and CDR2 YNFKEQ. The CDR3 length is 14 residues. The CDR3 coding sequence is TGTGCCAGCAGCCAAGATAAGGGCAGCAGGGAGCAGTACTTC. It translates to CASSQDKGSREQYF.

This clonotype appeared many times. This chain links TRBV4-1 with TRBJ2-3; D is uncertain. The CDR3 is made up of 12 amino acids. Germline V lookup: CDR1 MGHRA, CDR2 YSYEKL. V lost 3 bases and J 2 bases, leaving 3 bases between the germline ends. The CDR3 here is CASSQSTDTQYF. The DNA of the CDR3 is TGCGCCAGCAGCCAGTCCACAGATACGCAGTATTTT.

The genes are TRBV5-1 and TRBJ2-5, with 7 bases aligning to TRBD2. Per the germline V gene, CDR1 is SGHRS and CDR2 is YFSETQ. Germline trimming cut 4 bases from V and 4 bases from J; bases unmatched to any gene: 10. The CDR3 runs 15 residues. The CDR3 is CASSPSGNRVETQYF. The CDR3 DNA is TGCGCCAGCAGCCCGAGCGGGAACAGAGTAGAGACCCAGTACTTC.

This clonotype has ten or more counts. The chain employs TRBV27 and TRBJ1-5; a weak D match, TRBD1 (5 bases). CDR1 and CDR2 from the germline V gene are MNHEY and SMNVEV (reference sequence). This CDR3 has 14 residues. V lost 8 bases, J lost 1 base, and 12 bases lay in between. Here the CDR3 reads CASARENSNQPQHF. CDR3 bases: TGTGCCAGCGCCAGGGAAAACAGCAATCAGCCCCAGCATTTT.

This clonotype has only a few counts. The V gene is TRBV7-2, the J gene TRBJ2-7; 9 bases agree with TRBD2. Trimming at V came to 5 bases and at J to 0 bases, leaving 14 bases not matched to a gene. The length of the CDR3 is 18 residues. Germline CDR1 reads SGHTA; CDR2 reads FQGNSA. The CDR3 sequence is CASSPPPPLAGSSYEQYF. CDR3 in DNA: TGTGCCAGCAGCCCCCCCCCCCCCCTAGCGGGGAGCTCCTACGAGCAGTACTTC.

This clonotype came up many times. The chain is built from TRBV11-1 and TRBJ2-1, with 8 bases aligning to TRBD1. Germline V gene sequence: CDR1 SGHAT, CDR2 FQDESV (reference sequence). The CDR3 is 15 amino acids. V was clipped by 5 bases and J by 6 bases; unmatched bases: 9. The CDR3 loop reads CASSQGALRGNEQFF. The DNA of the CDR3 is TGTGCCAGCAGCCAGGGGGCCCTTCGGGGCAATGAGCAGTTCTTC. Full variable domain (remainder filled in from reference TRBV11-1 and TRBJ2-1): EAEVAQSPRYKITEKSQAVAFWCDPISGHATLYWYRQILGQGPELLVQFQDESVVDDSQLPKDRFSAERLKGVDSTLKIQPAELGDSAMYLCASSQGALRGNEQFFGPGTRLTVL.

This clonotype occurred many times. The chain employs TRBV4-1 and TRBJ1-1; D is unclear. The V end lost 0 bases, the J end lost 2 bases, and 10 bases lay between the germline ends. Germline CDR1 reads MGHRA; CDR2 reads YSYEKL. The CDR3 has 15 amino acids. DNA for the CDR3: TGCGCCAGCAGCCAAGAGAGGCAGGAAAACACTGAAGCTTTCTTT. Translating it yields CASSQERQENTEAFF.